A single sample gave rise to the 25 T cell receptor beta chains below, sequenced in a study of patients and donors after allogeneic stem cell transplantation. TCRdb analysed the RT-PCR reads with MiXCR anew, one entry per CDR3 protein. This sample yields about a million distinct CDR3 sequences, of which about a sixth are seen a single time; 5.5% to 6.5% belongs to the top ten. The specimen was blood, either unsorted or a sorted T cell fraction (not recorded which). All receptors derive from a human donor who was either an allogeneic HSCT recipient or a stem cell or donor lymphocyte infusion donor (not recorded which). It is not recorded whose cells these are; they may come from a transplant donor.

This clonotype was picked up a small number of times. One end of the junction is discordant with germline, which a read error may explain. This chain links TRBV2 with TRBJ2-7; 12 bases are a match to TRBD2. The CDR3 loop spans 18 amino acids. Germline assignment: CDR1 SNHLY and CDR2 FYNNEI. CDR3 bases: TGTGCCAGCAGTGAGACAGCGTGGACTAGCGGGACTTCCTGCGAGCAGTACTTC. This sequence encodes CASSETAWTSGTSCEQYF.

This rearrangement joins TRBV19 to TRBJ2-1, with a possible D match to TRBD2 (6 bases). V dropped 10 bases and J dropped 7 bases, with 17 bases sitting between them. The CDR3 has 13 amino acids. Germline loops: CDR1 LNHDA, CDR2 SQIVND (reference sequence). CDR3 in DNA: TGTGCCACCGCCGTTGGGGGGTGGAATGAGCAGTTCTTC. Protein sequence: CATAVGGWNEQFF.

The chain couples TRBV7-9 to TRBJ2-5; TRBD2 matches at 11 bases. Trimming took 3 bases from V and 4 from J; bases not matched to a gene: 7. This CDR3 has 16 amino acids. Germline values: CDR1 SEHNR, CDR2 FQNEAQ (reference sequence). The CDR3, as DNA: TGTGCCAGCAGCTTCTTTAGCGGGAGGGCCAGAGAGACCCAGTACTTC. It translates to CASSFFSGRARETQYF.

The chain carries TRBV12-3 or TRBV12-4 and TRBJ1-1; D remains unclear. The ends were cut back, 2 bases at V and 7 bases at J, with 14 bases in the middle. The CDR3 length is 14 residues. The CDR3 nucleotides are TGTGCCAGCAGTTTAAGGTCCGGGCCCAGTGAAGCTTTCTTT. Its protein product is CASSLRSGPSEAFF.

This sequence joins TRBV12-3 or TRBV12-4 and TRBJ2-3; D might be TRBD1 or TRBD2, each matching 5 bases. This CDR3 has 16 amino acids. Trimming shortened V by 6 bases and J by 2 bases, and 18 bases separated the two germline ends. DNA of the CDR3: TGTGCCAGCAGCCCAGTGGGGGACCCTCACACAGATACGCAGTATTTT. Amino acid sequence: CASSPVGDPHTDTQYF.

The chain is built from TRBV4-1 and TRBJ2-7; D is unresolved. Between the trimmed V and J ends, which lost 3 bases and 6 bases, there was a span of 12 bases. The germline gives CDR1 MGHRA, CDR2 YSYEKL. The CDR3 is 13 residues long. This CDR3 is CASSHWFAVEQYF. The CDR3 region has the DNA TGCGCCAGCAGCCACTGGTTTGCGGTCGAGCAGTACTTC.

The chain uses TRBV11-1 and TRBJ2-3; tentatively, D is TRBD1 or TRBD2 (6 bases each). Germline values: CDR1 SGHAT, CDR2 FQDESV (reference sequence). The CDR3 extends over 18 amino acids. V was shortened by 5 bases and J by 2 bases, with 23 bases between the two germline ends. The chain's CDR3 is CASSPGGQGLPFTDTQYF. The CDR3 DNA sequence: TGTGCCAGCAGCCCTGGGGGCCAGGGACTTCCTTTCACAGATACGCAGTATTTT.

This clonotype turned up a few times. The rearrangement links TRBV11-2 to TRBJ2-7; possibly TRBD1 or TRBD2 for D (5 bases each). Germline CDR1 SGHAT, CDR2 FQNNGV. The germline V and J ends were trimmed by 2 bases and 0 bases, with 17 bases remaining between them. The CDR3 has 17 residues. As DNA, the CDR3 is TGTGCCAGCAGCTTATACCGGATTAGAGGGGCCTCCTACGAGCAGTACTTC. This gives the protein CASSLYRIRGASYEQYF.

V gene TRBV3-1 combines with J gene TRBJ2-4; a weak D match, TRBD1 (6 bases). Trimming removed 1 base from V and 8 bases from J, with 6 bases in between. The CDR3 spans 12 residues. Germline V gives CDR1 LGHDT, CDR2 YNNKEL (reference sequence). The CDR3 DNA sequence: TGTGCCAGCAGCCAAGGACAGGACATTCAGTACTTC. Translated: CASSQGQDIQYF. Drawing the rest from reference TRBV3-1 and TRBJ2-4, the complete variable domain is DTAVSQTPKYLVTQMGNDKSIKCEQNLGHDTMYWYKQDSKKFLKIMFSYNNKELIINETVPNRFSPKSPDKAHLNLHINSLELGDSAVYFCASSQGQDIQYFGAGTRLSVL.

CDR3 in amino acids: CASSRLVEEETQYF. The CDR3 DNA reads as TGCGCCAGCAGCCGCCTAGTGGAGGAAGAGACCCAGTACTTC. The chain carries TRBV5-1 and TRBJ2-5, with D tentatively TRBD2 (5 bases). Trimming shortened V by 4 bases and J by 3 bases, and 13 bases separated the two germline ends. Germline V gene sequence: CDR1 SGHRS, CDR2 YFSETQ. This CDR3 has 14 residues.

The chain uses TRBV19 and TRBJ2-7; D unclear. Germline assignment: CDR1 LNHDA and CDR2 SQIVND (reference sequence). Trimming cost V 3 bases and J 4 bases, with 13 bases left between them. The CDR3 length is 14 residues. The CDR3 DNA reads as TGTGCCAGTAGTATGGGTCCGGGTAGGTACGAGCAGTACTTC. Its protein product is CASSMGPGRYEQYF.

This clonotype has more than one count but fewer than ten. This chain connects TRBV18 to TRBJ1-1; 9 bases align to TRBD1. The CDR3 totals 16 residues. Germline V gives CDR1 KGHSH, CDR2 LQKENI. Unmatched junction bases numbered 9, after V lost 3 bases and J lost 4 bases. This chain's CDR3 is CASSPQTGGAGTEAFF. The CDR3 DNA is TGTGCCAGCTCACCCCAAACAGGGGGCGCGGGCACTGAAGCTTTCTTT.

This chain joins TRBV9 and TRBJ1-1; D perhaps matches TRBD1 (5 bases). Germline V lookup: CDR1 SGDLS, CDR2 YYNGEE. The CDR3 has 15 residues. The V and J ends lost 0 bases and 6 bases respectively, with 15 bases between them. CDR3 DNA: TGTGCCAGCAGCGTAGGGGGAGGGGAAACGGCTGAAGCTTTCTTT. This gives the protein CASSVGGGETAEAFF.

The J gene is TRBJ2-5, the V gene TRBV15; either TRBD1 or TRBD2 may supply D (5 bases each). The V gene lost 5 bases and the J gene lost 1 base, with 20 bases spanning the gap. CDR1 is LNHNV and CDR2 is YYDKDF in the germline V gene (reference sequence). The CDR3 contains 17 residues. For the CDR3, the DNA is TGTGCCACCAGCGGCTTAACCTGGGGACCTCTCCAAGAGACCCAGTACTTC. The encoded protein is CATSGLTWGPLQETQYF.

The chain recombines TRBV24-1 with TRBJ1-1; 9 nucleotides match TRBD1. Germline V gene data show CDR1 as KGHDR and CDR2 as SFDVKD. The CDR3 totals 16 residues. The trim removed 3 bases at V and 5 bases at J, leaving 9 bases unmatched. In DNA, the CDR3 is TGTGCCACCAGTGATGGCCGGGACAGGGATGGGACTGAAGCTTTCTTT. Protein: CATSDGRDRDGTEAFF.

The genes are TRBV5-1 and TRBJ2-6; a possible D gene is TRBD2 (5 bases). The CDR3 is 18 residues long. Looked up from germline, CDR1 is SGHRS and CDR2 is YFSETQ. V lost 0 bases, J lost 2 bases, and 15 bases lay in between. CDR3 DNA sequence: TGCGCCAGCAGCTTGGGTGAGGGCACGAGAACTGGGGCCAACGTCCTGACTTTC. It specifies CASSLGEGTRTGANVLTF.

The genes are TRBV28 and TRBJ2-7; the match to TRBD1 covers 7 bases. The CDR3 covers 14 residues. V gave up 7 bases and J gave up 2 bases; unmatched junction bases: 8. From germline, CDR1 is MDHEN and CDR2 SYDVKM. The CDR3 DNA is TGTGCCAGCACAAACGCCGGGACAGCCTACGAGCAGTACTTC. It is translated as CASTNAGTAYEQYF.

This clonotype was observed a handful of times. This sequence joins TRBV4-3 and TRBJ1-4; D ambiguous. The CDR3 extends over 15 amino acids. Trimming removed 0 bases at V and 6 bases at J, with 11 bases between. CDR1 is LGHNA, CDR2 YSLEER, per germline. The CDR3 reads CASSQDWAADEKLFF. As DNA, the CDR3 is TGCGCCAGCAGCCAAGATTGGGCAGCGGATGAAAAACTGTTTTTT.

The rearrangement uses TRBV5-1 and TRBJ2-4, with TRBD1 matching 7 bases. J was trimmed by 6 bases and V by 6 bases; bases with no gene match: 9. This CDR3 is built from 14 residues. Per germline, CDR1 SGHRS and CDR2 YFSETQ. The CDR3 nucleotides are TGCGCCAGCACCCCCGGGACAGAAGGAAACATTCAGTACTTC. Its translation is CASTPGTEGNIQYF.

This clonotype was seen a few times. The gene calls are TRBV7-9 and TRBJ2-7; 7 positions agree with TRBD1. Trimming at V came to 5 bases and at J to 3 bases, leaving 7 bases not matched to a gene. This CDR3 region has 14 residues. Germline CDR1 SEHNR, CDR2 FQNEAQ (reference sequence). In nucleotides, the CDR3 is TGTGCCAGCAGCCCCCGGGACAGCGGCTACGAGCAGTACTTC. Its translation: CASSPRDSGYEQYF.

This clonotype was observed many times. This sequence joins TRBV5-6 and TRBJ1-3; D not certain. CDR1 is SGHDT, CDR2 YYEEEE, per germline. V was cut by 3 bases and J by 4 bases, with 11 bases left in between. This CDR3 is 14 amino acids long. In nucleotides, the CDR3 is TGTGCCAGCAGCTCGGACGCGGAAGGAAACACCATATATTTT. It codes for CASSSDAEGNTIYF.

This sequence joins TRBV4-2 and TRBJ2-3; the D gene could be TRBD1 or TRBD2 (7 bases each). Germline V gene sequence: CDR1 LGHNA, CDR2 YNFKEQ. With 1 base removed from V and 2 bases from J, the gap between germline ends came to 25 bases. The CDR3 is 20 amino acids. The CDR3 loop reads CASSQGEGARTPGTTDTQYF. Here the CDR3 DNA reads TGTGCCAGCAGCCAAGGGGAGGGGGCGAGAACCCCCGGGACCACAGATACGCAGTATTTT.

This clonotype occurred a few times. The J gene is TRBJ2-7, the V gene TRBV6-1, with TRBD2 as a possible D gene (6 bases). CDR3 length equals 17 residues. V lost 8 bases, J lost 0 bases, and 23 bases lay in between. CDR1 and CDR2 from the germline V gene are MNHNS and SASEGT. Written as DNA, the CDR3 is TGTGCCAGCCGCCTAAAAACCCTGGGAGGCCTCTCCTACGAGCAGTACTTC. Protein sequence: CASRLKTLGGLSYEQYF.

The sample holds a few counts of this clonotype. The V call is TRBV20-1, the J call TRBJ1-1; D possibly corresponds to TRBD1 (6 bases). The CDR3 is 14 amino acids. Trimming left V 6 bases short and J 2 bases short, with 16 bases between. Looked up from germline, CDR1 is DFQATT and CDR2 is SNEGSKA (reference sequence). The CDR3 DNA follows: TGCAGTGCGAGGGGGGTCCCCACTAACACTGAAGCTTTCTTT. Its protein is CSARGVPTNTEAFF.

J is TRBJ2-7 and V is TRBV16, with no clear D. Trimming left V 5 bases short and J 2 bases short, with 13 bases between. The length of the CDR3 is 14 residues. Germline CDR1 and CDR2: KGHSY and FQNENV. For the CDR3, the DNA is TGTGCCAGCAGCAGTGGGGTAACGGCCTACGAGCAGTACTTC. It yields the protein CASSSGVTAYEQYF.